These 21 T cell receptor beta chains were all obtained from the same sample, sequenced in a study of early T cells in non-severe SARS-CoV-2 infection (dated by TCRdb to 2020 to 2022). Library method: 5' RACE. The sequencer was a NextSeq 500. Starting from the raw public reads, TCRdb applied fastp trimming at Q25, assembled clones with MiXCR and retained in-frame beta chains. Rows are unified per CDR3 protein, each entry keeping the most common DNA and genes. The sample table holds roughly 28,000 distinct CDR3 sequences, of which about 4.2% were seen once. The biggest ten clones account for around 4.5% of the sample. The specimen was whole blood. The source of these receptors is an adult who was a healthcare worker with PCR-confirmed SARS-CoV-2 infection or an uninfected control (not recorded which).

Many counts were recorded for this clonotype. The rearrangement joins TRBV29-1 to TRBJ2-5; D might be TRBD1 or TRBD2, each matching 5 bases. The CDR3 runs 13 residues. Germline assignment: CDR1 SQVTM and CDR2 ANQGSEA. V gave up 6 bases and J gave up 4 bases, with 15 bases separating them. CDR3 DNA: TGCAGCGTCCCGACCGGGACGGGAGAGACCCAGTACTTC. It translates to CSVPTGTGETQYF.

This clonotype was seen more than once but under ten times. The chain combines TRBV29-1 with TRBJ2-7; 8 bases align to TRBD1. Germline CDR1 is SQVTM and CDR2 is ANQGSEA. The CDR3 runs 17 residues. The trim removed 8 bases at V and 0 bases at J, leaving 18 bases unmatched. In DNA form, the CDR3 reads TGCAGCAACTCCCGGACAGGGCCAACCATAGACTCCTACGAGCAGTACTTC. Protein: CSNSRTGPTIDSYEQYF.

This clonotype has at least ten counts. The gene calls are TRBV9 and TRBJ2-7; TRBD2 is a possible D gene (5 bases). Deletions cut 0 bases from V and 7 bases from J, with 14 bases between. The V gene's germline CDR1 is SGDLS and CDR2 YYNGEE. The CDR3 runs 14 residues. Here the CDR3 reads CASSVAPATGEQYF. The CDR3 region has the DNA TGTGCCAGCAGCGTAGCCCCAGCGACGGGAGAGCAGTACTTC.

In this sample, this clonotype turned up a few times. The germline gene is not matched at one end of the junction; a read error may be the cause. The chain is built from TRBV6-5 and TRBJ2-4; D possibly corresponds to TRBD2 (6 bases). The germline CDR1 and CDR2 sequences are MNHEY and SVGAGI. The CDR3 runs 15 residues. The CDR3 sequence: CASSYNGGSKDIQYF. CDR3 bases: TGTGCCAGCAGTTATAATGGGGGGTCCAAAGACATTCAGTACTTC.

This clonotype has at least ten counts. The chain uses TRBV5-5 and TRBJ2-3, with D possibly TRBD2 on 6 matching bases. Trimming shortened V by 5 bases and J by 0 bases, and 19 bases separated the two germline ends. The CDR3 has 17 amino acids. Germline V gene sequence: CDR1 SGHKS, CDR2 YYEKEE (reference sequence). The CDR3 loop is CASSPGRGLSSTDTQYF. CDR3 sequence (DNA): TGTGCCAGCAGTCCGGGTAGGGGACTCTCTAGCACAGATACGCAGTATTTT.

This clonotype was observed at least ten times. The chain uses TRBV20-1 and TRBJ2-1, with a weak D call TRBD1 (6 bases). The CDR3 is 15 residues long. The germline gives CDR1 DFQATT, CDR2 SNEGSKA (reference sequence). Trimming took 2 bases from V and 7 from J, leaving 18 bases between them. The CDR3 nucleotides are TGCAGTGCTAGAATCCCAGCCAGGGGAGTGAATGAGCAGTTCTTC. The encoded protein is CSARIPARGVNEQFF.

This clonotype came up many times. The genes are TRBV5-1 and TRBJ2-2; no reliable D call. CDR1 and CDR2 from the germline V gene are SGHRS and YFSETQ. V shed 5 bases and J shed 1 base, with 15 bases lying between them. The CDR3 spans 16 residues. The CDR3, as DNA: TGCGCCAGCAGAAACCCCGGGTTAAAGAACACCGGGGAGCTGTTTTTT. Protein product: CASRNPGLKNTGELFF.

This clonotype was detected ten times or more. V gene TRBV29-1 combines with J gene TRBJ2-1; TRBD2 matches 9 bases. Germline loops: CDR1 SQVTM, CDR2 ANQGSEA. CDR3 size: 16 residues. V lost 6 bases to trimming and J lost 5 bases; unmatched junction nucleotides: 14. This CDR3 reads CSVAQLGGRANNEQFF. CDR3 DNA sequence: TGCAGCGTGGCCCAGTTGGGCGGGAGGGCCAACAATGAGCAGTTCTTC.

This clonotype was counted at least ten times. The chain couples TRBV4-2 to TRBJ2-1; 8 positions match TRBD2. The V segment lost 0 bases and the J segment 9 bases; nucleotides outside the gene matches: 10. CDR3 size: 16 residues. Germline lookup yields CDR1 LGHNA and CDR2 YNFKEQ. The CDR3 DNA reads as TGTGCCAGCAGCCAAGATTTAAGAGCGGGAGATTTTGAGCAGTTCTTC. Protein: CASSQDLRAGDFEQFF.

The sample holds many counts of this clonotype. The rearrangement uses TRBV4-2 and TRBJ2-1; 8 bases map to TRBD2. V lost 0 bases to trimming and J lost 9 bases; unmatched junction nucleotides: 10. Germline CDR1 reads LGHNA; CDR2 reads YNFKEQ. The CDR3 spans 16 residues. The CDR3 DNA sequence: TGTGCCAGCAGCCAAGATGAACGGGGGGGCGACGGTGAGCAGTTCTTC. Translation: CASSQDERGGDGEQFF.

This clonotype was picked up many times. In DNA form, the CDR3 reads TGTGCCAGTAGTATACGGTGGCGAGGTCTTCTTGACGAGCAGTACTTC. Protein sequence: CASSIRWRGLLDEQYF. This rearrangement joins TRBV19 to TRBJ2-7; D remains unclear. V was trimmed by 2 bases and J by 5 bases, leaving 19 bases between them. CDR3 length: 16 residues. Germline V lookup: CDR1 LNHDA, CDR2 SQIVND (reference sequence).

This chain uses TRBV6-1 with TRBJ2-7; D may match TRBD1 or TRBD2 (5 bases each). The V gene lost 1 base and the J gene lost 6 bases, with 10 bases spanning the gap. Germline lookup yields CDR1 MNHNS and CDR2 SASEGT. The CDR3 is 13 residues long. The CDR3 DNA sequence: TGTGCCAGCAGTGAAGGGGACCCCCTCGAGCAGTACTTC. It yields the protein CASSEGDPLEQYF.

This chain joins TRBV9 and TRBJ2-3; D is undetermined. CDR3 length equals 15 residues. The V and J ends lost 4 bases and 0 bases respectively, with 12 bases between them. Germline CDR1 SGDLS, CDR2 YYNGEE. The CDR3 spells CASSPRSGSTDTQYF. The DNA of the CDR3 is TGTGCCAGCAGCCCGAGGTCGGGCAGCACAGATACGCAGTATTTT.

This clonotype was observed many times. This chain uses TRBV2 with TRBJ2-1; possibly TRBD1 for D (6 bases). The CDR3 is made up of 15 amino acids. CDR1 and CDR2 (germline): SNHLY, FYNNEI. V gave up 6 bases and J gave up 4 bases, with 16 bases separating them. CDR3 sequence: CASRPRDTLYNEQFF. CDR3 coding DNA: TGTGCCAGCAGGCCCCGGGACACCTTGTACAATGAGCAGTTCTTC. The whole variable domain, remainder taken from reference TRBV2 and TRBJ2-1, is EPEVTQTPSHQVTQMGQEVILRCVPISNHLYFYWYRQILGQKVEFLVSFYNNEISEKSEIFDDQFSVERPDGSNFTLKIRSTKLEDSAMYFCASRPRDTLYNEQFFGPGTRLTVL.

This clonotype has ten or more counts. The chain has TRBV14 and TRBJ1-2; D unresolved. The CDR3 loop spans 14 amino acids. V lost 7 bases and J 0 bases, leaving 12 bases between the germline ends. Germline CDR1 and CDR2: SGHDN and FVKESK. The CDR3: CASKGQTANYGYTF. CDR3 nucleotides: TGTGCCAGCAAGGGCCAGACTGCTAACTATGGCTACACCTTC. The complete variable domain, with remaining parts taken from reference TRBV14 and TRBJ1-2, reads EAGVTQFPSHSVIEKGQTVTLRCDPISGHDNLYWYRRVMGKEIKFLLHFVKESKQDESGMPNNRFLAERTGGTYSTLKVQPAELEDSGVYFCASKGQTANYGYTFGSGTRLTVV.

The table lists this clonotype with many counts. V gene TRBV11-2 combines with J gene TRBJ1-4, with D perhaps matching TRBD1 (5 bases). The V gene lost 3 bases and the J gene lost 7 bases, with 12 bases spanning the gap. Per germline, CDR1 SGHAT and CDR2 FQNNGV. The CDR3 spans 14 residues. The CDR3 nucleotides read TGTGCCAGCAGCTTTCGACAGTGGGGTGAAAAACTGTTTTTT. This sequence encodes CASSFRQWGEKLFF.

This clonotype was seen many times. The gene calls are TRBV2 and TRBJ2-7; no clear D. The CDR3 has 14 amino acids. Trimming pared 3 bases from V and 2 bases from J, leaving 11 bases between. Germline values: CDR1 SNHLY, CDR2 FYNNEI. The DNA of the CDR3 is TGTGCCAGCAGTGACGCGCAGCCGCCCTACGAGCAGTACTTC. Translation gives CASSDAQPPYEQYF.

This clonotype was observed many times. CDR3 sequence reads: CASSLGDTSTDTQYF. DNA for the CDR3: TGCGCCAGCAGCTTGGGGGACACTAGCACAGATACGCAGTATTTT. The rearrangement uses TRBV5-1 and TRBJ2-3; D is possibly TRBD1 (6 bases). Germline-derived CDR1 and CDR2 are SGHRS and YFSETQ. Deletions cut 0 bases from V and 0 bases from J, with 8 bases between. CDR3 length: 15 amino acids.

J is TRBJ2-4 and V is TRBV25-1, with 7 positions matching TRBD2. Germline loops: CDR1 MGHDK, CDR2 SYGVNS. V lost 4 bases, J lost 6 bases, and 9 bases stayed unmatched. This CDR3 has 15 amino acids. This chain's CDR3 is CASSAAGVDSNIQYF. In nucleotides, the CDR3 is TGTGCCAGCAGTGCTGCGGGAGTGGATTCAAACATTCAGTACTTC.

Ten or more counts support this clonotype. V usage is TRBV28 and J usage is TRBJ2-7; no clear D. This CDR3 has 13 residues. The germline gives CDR1 MDHEN, CDR2 SYDVKM. V shed 6 bases and J shed 4 bases, with 13 bases lying between them. CDR3 amino acids: CASSPSLGYEQYF. The CDR3 region has the DNA TGTGCCAGCAGCCCGTCCCTAGGGTACGAGCAGTACTTC. Full variable domain (rest looked up from reference TRBV28 and TRBJ2-7): DVKVTQSSRYLVKRTGEKVFLECVQDMDHENMFWYRQDPGLGLRLIYFSYDVKMKEKGDIPEGYSVSREKKERFSLILESASTNQTSMYLCASSPSLGYEQYFGPGTRLTVT.

This clonotype was observed a handful of times. The CDR3 DNA follows: TGTGCCAGCAGCCCCCGGTTAGCGGGGGCCACGGGATCCGGGGAGCTGTTTTTT. This codes for CASSPRLAGATGSGELFF. The chain recombines TRBV7-6 with TRBJ2-2; 9 bases line up with TRBD2. The CDR3 extends over 18 amino acids. Germline trimming cut 5 bases from V and 6 bases from J; bases unmatched to any gene: 16. Looked up from germline, CDR1 is SGHVS and CDR2 is FNYEAQ.